This T cell receptor (beta chain) comes out of a study of T cells in Graves' hyperthyroidism and ophthalmopathy. Using RNA transcripts as the source, TCR beta CDR3 regions were amplified. The HTBI primer set was used in a first-round RT-PCR of the TCR CDR3. TCRdb ran MiXCR on the multiplex PCR reads and lists one entry per CDR3 protein. In the table there are over 250,000 distinct CDR3 sequences, roughly 15% of which are singletons. This clonotype was recorded at least ten times. Trimming left V 7 bases short and J 8 bases short, with 21 bases between. The CDR3 sequence is 15 residues long. Germline CDR1 and CDR2: MNHNS and SASEGT.

This chain uses TRBV6-1 with TRBJ2-1; D may be TRBD1 or TRBD2 (6 bases each). The sample was blood. This sequence was found in a woman between 35 and 50 years old with Graves' ophthalmopathy. CDR3 DNA: TGTGCCAGCAAGGGGGGTGGGGTCCGTTGGGATGAGCAGTTCTTC. Protein: CASKGGGVRWDEQFF.